Presented here are 6 T cell receptor beta chains from one specimen sequenced in a study of naive and memory T cell subsets. Study-wide results and limits: Especially in CD8 cells, naive repertoires contained a few larger clonotypes, possibly CD45RA-re-expressing memory cells.

An equimolar mix of two oligonucleotides served as the beta constant-region primer for TRBC1 and TRBC2. The ligated cDNA underwent four PCR rounds using SP2 and nested alpha and beta constant-region primers. A single record per CDR3 protein comes from TCRdb applying MiXCR to the UMI-ligation and nested PCR reads. The repertoire has 150,000 or so distinct CDR3 sequences, approximately 24% of them found once; the top ten carry 0.11%. Antigens for these TCRs are unknown. Sequences were obtained from naive CD4+ T cells from blood. Receptors were obtained from a human donor in good health.

The chain recombines TRBV28 with TRBJ1-2; unclear D gene. CDR3 length equals 12 residues. Per germline, CDR1 MDHEN and CDR2 SYDVKM. V shed 2 bases and J shed 12 bases, with 13 bases lying between them. The CDR3 spells CASSLGSVINTF. CDR3 nucleotide sequence: TGTGCCAGCAGTTTAGGCTCCGTCATCAACACCTTC.

This chain uses TRBV28 with TRBJ2-6; no reliable D call. V lost 10 bases, J lost 1 base, and 17 bases lay in between. Germline CDR1 MDHEN, CDR2 SYDVKM. The CDR3 has 16 residues. CDR3 sequence: CATQQQTRSGANVLTF. In nucleotides, the CDR3 is TGTGCCACCCAACAGCAGACTCGGTCTGGGGCCAACGTCCTGACTTTC.

The chain recombines TRBV28 with TRBJ1-5; D is uncertain. This CDR3 spans 14 amino acids. Trimming removed 8 bases at V and 1 base at J, with 12 bases between. Germline lookup yields CDR1 MDHEN and CDR2 SYDVKM. CDR3 amino acids: CASSPRRSNQPQHF. The CDR3 bases are TGTGCCAGCTCCCCTCGTAGGAGCAATCAGCCCCAGCATTTT.

The chain couples TRBV29-1 to TRBJ1-3, with no clear D. The V end lost 4 bases, the J end lost 5 bases, and 12 bases lay between the germline ends. Germline loops: CDR1 SQVTM, CDR2 ANQGSEA. The CDR3 runs to 13 residues. CDR3 bases: TGCAGCGTTGCCCCACGGTCTAGAAACACCATATATTTT. Translated: CSVAPRSRNTIYF.

V and J are TRBV12-3 or TRBV12-4 and TRBJ1-1, with unresolved D. CDR3 length equals 14 residues. V was clipped by 3 bases and J by 0 bases, with 8 bases between them. CDR3 protein: CASSFTNMNTEAFF. The CDR3, as DNA: TGTGCCAGCAGTTTCACCAATATGAACACTGAAGCTTTCTTT.

A single count supports this clonotype. Being one base from a much bigger clone, this may be a read error. This chain joins TRBV12-5 and TRBJ2-1, with TRBD1 identical over 8 bases. Germline values: CDR1 LGHNT, CDR2 FRNRAP. The CDR3 spans 15 residues. CDR3 region: CASGPDRVAVNDQFF. The CDR3, as DNA: TGTGCTAGTGGTCCGGACAGGGTAGCTGTCAATGATCAGTTCTTC.